These 30 T cell receptor beta chains were all obtained from the same sample, sequenced in a study of shared clonotypes between healthy human individuals. Measured with immunoSEQ multiplex PCR; TCRdb has only the in-frame clones, and not every one. Among millions of clones listed, just over 90% were seen once. The specimen sequenced was naive CD4+ T cells sorted from blood. The subset denotes: CD45RA+ positively selected. The receptors originated from a man between 18 and 29 years old in good health.

The chain carries TRBV6-4 and TRBJ2-2; TRBD1 agrees at 8 bases. CDR1 is MRHNA, CDR2 SNTAGT, per germline. The CDR3 is 15 amino acids. V was pared by 3 bases and J by 6 bases, with 6 bases of the junction left unmatched. CDR3 DNA: TGTGCCAGCAGTGATCAGGGGGCCGCTGCCGGGGAGCTGTTTTTT. Translating gives CASSDQGAAAGELFF.

In DNA form, the CDR3 reads TGTGCCAGCAGCTTAGGGGTGACTAGCGGGATAAGACTTTACGAGCAGTACTTC. Amino acid sequence: CASSLGVTSGIRLYEQYF. The chain links TRBV7-2 to TRBJ2-7, with 11 bases lining up with TRBD2. With V trimmed by 1 base and J by 4 bases, 12 bases remained unmatched. CDR3 size: 18 residues. CDR1 is SGHTA, CDR2 FQGNSA, per germline.

The chain couples TRBV6-5 to TRBJ1-3, with TRBD1 matching 7 bases. The V gene end was trimmed by 6 bases and the J gene end by 3 bases; junction bases not matched to a gene: 5. The CDR3 has 14 amino acids. Germline V CDR1 and CDR2: MNHEY, SVGAGI. CDR3: CASRPTGVGNTIYF. The CDR3, as DNA: TGTGCCAGCAGGCCTACAGGGGTTGGAAACACCATATATTTT.

This clone was seen once. The chain has TRBV5-1 and TRBJ1-1; D may be TRBD1 (6 bases). Trimming pared 6 bases from V and 0 bases from J, leaving 18 bases between. CDR3 length: 16 amino acids. Germline CDR1 SGHRS, CDR2 YFSETQ. The CDR3 loop reads CASNSQGGTLNTEAFF. In nucleotides, the CDR3 is TGCGCCAGCAACTCCCAAGGGGGAACCTTGAACACTGAAGCTTTCTTT. The variable domain in full, completed from reference TRBV5-1 and TRBJ1-1, reads KAGVTQTPRYLIKTRGQQVTLSCSPISGHRSVSWYQQTPGQGLQFLFEYFSETQRNKGNFPGRFSGRQFSNSRSEMNVSTLELGDSALYLCASNSQGGTLNTEAFFGQGTRLTVV.

The J gene is TRBJ2-1, the V gene TRBV7-9, with 10 nucleotides matching TRBD1. Germline CDR1 is SEHNR and CDR2 is FQNEAQ (reference sequence). V was pared by 6 bases and J by 4 bases, with 6 bases of the junction left unmatched. The CDR3 loop spans 15 amino acids. The CDR3 loop reads CASSRGTGAYNEQFF. The CDR3 nucleotides read TGTGCCAGCAGTAGGGGGACAGGGGCGTACAATGAGCAGTTCTTC.

The chain uses TRBV11-2 and TRBJ2-2, with D perhaps given as TRBD1 or TRBD2 (5 bases each). This CDR3 has 14 residues. The V end was cut by 6 bases, the J end by 5 bases, with 13 bases between. Germline CDR1 and CDR2: SGHAT and FQNNGV. CDR3 in DNA: TGTGCCAGCAGGTATCGGGACCGAACCGGGGAGCTGTTTTTT. Translation gives CASRYRDRTGELFF.

The chain joins TRBV19 to TRBJ1-4, with D possibly being TRBD1 (6 bases). The CDR3 has 15 amino acids. The V gene lost 4 bases and the J gene lost 0 bases, with 9 bases spanning the gap. The germline gives CDR1 LNHDA, CDR2 SQIVND (reference sequence). CDR3 region: CASSTTGSTNEKLFF. The DNA for the CDR3 is TGTGCCAGTAGTACTACAGGGTCAACTAATGAAAAACTGTTTTTT. The full variable domain, in which reference TRBV19 and TRBJ1-4 provide the parts outside the CDR3, is DGGITQSPKYLFRKEGQNVTLSCEQNLNHDAMYWYRQDPGQGLRLIYYSQIVNDFQKGDIAEGYSVSREKKESFPLTVTSAQKNPTAFYLCASSTTGSTNEKLFFGSGTQLSVL.

The sample holds one count of this clone. The chain combines TRBV19 with TRBJ2-4; the D is unclear. The CDR3 totals 12 residues. Germline V CDR1 and CDR2: LNHDA, SQIVND (reference sequence). Deletions cut 8 bases from V and 0 bases from J, with 5 bases between. In DNA form, the CDR3 reads TGTGCCAGTGGGGTAGCCAAAAACATTCAGTACTTC. It specifies CASGVAKNIQYF. Full variable domain (outside the CDR3, taken from reference TRBV19 and TRBJ2-4): DGGITQSPKYLFRKEGQNVTLSCEQNLNHDAMYWYRQDPGQGLRLIYYSQIVNDFQKGDIAEGYSVSREKKESFPLTVTSAQKNPTAFYLCASGVAKNIQYFGAGTRLSVL.

V and J are TRBV10-2 and TRBJ2-7, with 8 bases aligning to TRBD1. The germline CDR1 and CDR2 sequences are WSHSY and SAAADI. With 5 bases clipped from V and 5 bases from J, the junction kept 11 bases outside the gene matches. The CDR3 has 15 residues. The CDR3 spells CASSSGGVGSDEQYF. The CDR3 DNA follows: TGCGCCAGCAGTTCAGGGGGCGTAGGATCTGACGAGCAGTACTTC.

In this sample, this clone turned up once. The chain recombines TRBV5-4 with TRBJ2-3; D may be TRBD1 (6 bases). The CDR3 covers 15 residues. Trimming left V 6 bases short and J 2 bases short, with 16 bases between. CDR1 SGHNT and CDR2 YYREEE come from the germline V gene (reference sequence). CDR3 coding DNA: TGTGCCAGCACCCTGACAGGAGTCGTCACAGATACGCAGTATTTT. It is translated as CASTLTGVVTDTQYF. Complete variable domain (other parts from reference TRBV5-4 and TRBJ2-3): ETGVTQSPTHLIKTRGQQVTLRCSSQSGHNTVSWYQQALGQGPQFIFQYYREEENGRGNFPPRFSGLQFPNYSSELNVNALELDDSALYLCASTLTGVVTDTQYFGPGTRLTVL.

The rearrangement joins TRBV9 to TRBJ1-2; no firm D call. V shed 0 bases and J shed 5 bases, with 2 bases lying between them. The CDR3 is 11 amino acids. Looked up from germline, CDR1 is SGDLS and CDR2 is YYNGEE. The CDR3 spells CASSVAYGYTF. CDR3 sequence (DNA): TGTGCCAGCAGCGTAGCGTATGGCTACACCTTC.

This clone appeared once. V usage is TRBV27 and J usage is TRBJ1-2; 9 positions agree with TRBD1. Unmatched junction bases numbered 6, after V lost 5 bases and J lost 5 bases. Germline-derived CDR1 and CDR2 are MNHEY and SMNVEV (reference sequence). The CDR3 sequence is 14 residues long. This CDR3 is CASSLGQGQYGYTF. Here the CDR3 DNA reads TGTGCCAGCAGTCTGGGACAGGGCCAATATGGCTACACCTTC.

Comment on this clone: Mismatch with germline at one junction end may stem from a read error. The chain links TRBV19 to TRBJ1-4, with D unresolved. Germline-derived CDR1 and CDR2 are LNHDA and SQIVND (reference sequence). The CDR3 length is 14 residues. CDR3 protein: CAVEGRTTNEKLFF. The CDR3 nucleotides are TGCGCCGTGGAGGGCAGAACAACTAATGAAAAACTGTTTTTT.

The gene calls are TRBV19 and TRBJ2-5; D is possibly TRBD1 or TRBD2 (7 bases each). Germline lookup yields CDR1 LNHDA and CDR2 SQIVND (reference sequence). CDR3 length: 15 residues. Trimming took off 5 bases at V and 4 bases at J, with 17 bases between the two ends. The chain's CDR3 is CASSGRGGQRETQYF. The CDR3 DNA is TGTGCCAGTAGTGGGCGCGGGGGACAGAGAGAGACCCAGTACTTC.

This clone came up once. The CDR3 nucleotides read TGTGCCAGCAGTCCTTTTGGGGGACAGGGGGCACCTGAGCAGTTCTTC. Amino acid sequence: CASSPFGGQGAPEQFF. The chain couples TRBV2 to TRBJ2-1; TRBD1 aligns across 12 bases. The length of the CDR3 is 16 residues. CDR1 is SNHLY and CDR2 is FYNNEI in the germline V gene. Unmatched junction bases numbered 11, after V lost 5 bases and J lost 9 bases.

V gene TRBV11-2 combines with J gene TRBJ1-2; D is ambiguous. The CDR3 runs 14 residues. V lost 0 bases and J lost 5, with 10 bases in between. Germline CDR1 SGHAT, CDR2 FQNNGV. In nucleotides, the CDR3 is TGTGCCAGCAGCTTAGAAAGCTCTTTTTATGGCTACACCTTC. This encodes CASSLESSFYGYTF. Supplemented by reference TRBV11-2 and TRBJ1-2, the full variable domain reads EAGVAQSPRYKIIEKRQSVAFWCNPISGHATLYWYQQILGQGPKLLIQFQNNGVVDDSQLPKDRFSAERLKGVDSTLKIQPAKLEDSAVYLCASSLESSFYGYTFGSGTRLTVV.

The V and J genes are TRBV2 and TRBJ1-3; D is undetermined. V was shortened by 7 bases and J by 0 bases, with 13 bases between the two germline ends. This CDR3 has 15 residues. Germline CDR1 reads SNHLY; CDR2 reads FYNNEI. The CDR3 loop is CASTAGGSSGNTIYF. The CDR3 nucleotides read TGTGCCAGCACCGCAGGCGGGAGCTCTGGAAACACCATATATTTT.

The chain joins TRBV5-1 to TRBJ1-4; 8 bases map to TRBD1. The ends lost 4 bases at V and 7 bases at J; junction bases unmatched: 9. Germline CDR1 is SGHRS and CDR2 is YFSETQ. This CDR3 contains 15 residues. CDR3 coding DNA: TGCGCCAGCAGCACAGGGGGGGAAACGAGTGAAAAACTGTTTTTT. Its protein product is CASSTGGETSEKLFF.

This clone appeared once. This chain links TRBV10-3 with TRBJ1-2; D not certain. Trimming stripped 3 bases from V and 2 bases from J, with 10 bases between. In germline, CDR1 is ENHRY, CDR2 SYGVKD. CDR3 length equals 14 residues. CDR3 amino acids: CAISDWLENYGYTF. The DNA for the CDR3 is TGTGCCATCAGTGATTGGCTTGAGAACTATGGCTACACCTTC.

This rearrangement joins TRBV12-1 to TRBJ2-1; TRBD2, the table's D call, was not compared with the DNA. TRBV12-1 is described as a pseudogene. The CDR3 runs to 12 residues. The CDR3 protein is CASSSRAGRQFF. CDR3 in DNA: TGTGCCAGCAGCTCTCGAGCGGGGCGGCAGTTCTTC.

The rearrangement uses TRBV10-2 and TRBJ2-3; D might be TRBD1 (5 bases). The CDR3 is 12 residues long. Germline assignment: CDR1 WSHSY and CDR2 SAAADI. Trimming pared 6 bases from V and 6 bases from J, leaving 10 bases between. CDR3 amino acids: CASRGPGDTQYF. CDR3 coding DNA: TGCGCCAGCAGGGGGCCAGGGGATACGCAGTATTTT.

This clone was detected a few times. Within the sample, other DNA sequences also encode this same CDR3. The gene calls are TRBV18 and TRBJ1-3; D possibly corresponds to TRBD1 (6 bases). Germline V gene sequence: CDR1 KGHSH, CDR2 LQKENI. The CDR3 covers 13 residues. Trimming shortened V by 6 bases and J by 4 bases, and 10 bases separated the two germline ends. CDR3 protein: CASSPDSGNTIYF. Written as DNA, the CDR3 is TGTGCCAGCTCTCCGGACAGCGGAAACACCATATATTTT.

In nucleotides, the CDR3 is TGTGCCAGCAGTATGTACAGGGTCGAGCAGTACTTC. Translating it yields CASSMYRVEQYF. The chain links TRBV6-6 to TRBJ2-7, with D possibly being TRBD1 (6 bases). Germline CDR1 and CDR2: MNHNY and SVGAGI (reference sequence). The CDR3 runs 12 residues. Trimming pared 5 bases from V and 6 bases from J, leaving 11 bases between.

The V call is TRBV19, the J call TRBJ1-1; D is possibly TRBD1 (5 bases). The CDR3 contains 14 residues. V was cut by 4 bases and J by 5 bases, with 14 bases left in between. Germline lookup yields CDR1 LNHDA and CDR2 SQIVND (reference sequence). The CDR3 coding sequence is TGTGCCAGTAGTAGGCAGGGTGGGAAGACTGAAGCTTTCTTT. Its translation is CASSRQGGKTEAFF.

Concerning this clone: Within the sample, other DNA sequences also encode this same CDR3. This chain joins TRBV10-3 and TRBJ2-2; no reliable D call. Germline values: CDR1 ENHRY, CDR2 SYGVKD. Trimming removed 0 bases from V and 7 bases from J, with 6 bases in between. CDR3 length equals 13 residues. The CDR3 loop is CAISESGFGELFF. CDR3 bases: TGTGCCATCAGTGAGTCCGGGTTCGGGGAGCTGTTTTTT.

The chain couples TRBV5-1 to TRBJ2-2; D tentatively fits TRBD1 or TRBD2 (5 bases each). The germline V gene encodes CDR1 SGHRS and CDR2 YFSETQ. The CDR3 runs 14 residues. The V gene lost 4 bases and the J gene lost 2 bases, with 9 bases spanning the gap. The CDR3, as DNA: TGCGCCAGCAGCGAGGGGTACAACACCGGGGAGCTGTTTTTT. This gives the protein CASSEGYNTGELFF.

The chain couples TRBV5-6 to TRBJ2-7; a weak D match, TRBD1 (6 bases). Looked up from germline, CDR1 is SGHDT and CDR2 is YYEEEE. The CDR3 loop spans 14 amino acids. Between the trimmed V and J ends, which lost 1 base and 4 bases, there was a span of 12 bases. DNA of the CDR3: TGTGCCAGCAGCTTGCGCCAGGGGAGATACGAGCAGTACTTC. Protein sequence: CASSLRQGRYEQYF.

J is TRBJ2-1 and V is TRBV4-3; 13 bases are shared with TRBD2. The V gene's germline CDR1 is LGHNA and CDR2 YSLEER. Trimming removed 0 bases from V and 0 bases from J; junction bases left unmatched: 5. The CDR3 spans 19 residues. The CDR3 DNA is TGCGCCAGCAGCCAAGATGGGACTAGCGGGATGAGCTCCTACAATGAGCAGTTCTTC. This codes for CASSQDGTSGMSSYNEQFF.

The V and J genes are TRBV5-1 and TRBJ1-6; no reliable D call. CDR1 is SGHRS and CDR2 is YFSETQ in the germline V gene. The V and J ends lost 4 bases and 7 bases respectively, with 15 bases between them. This CDR3 is 15 amino acids long. DNA for the CDR3: TGCGCCAGCAGCCGGGCCCCTCTAAGCAATTCACCCCTCCACTTT. This gives the protein CASSRAPLSNSPLHF.

Concerning this clone itself: The same CDR3 arises from other DNA sequences in this sample as well. The chain recombines TRBV7-9 with TRBJ2-7, with TRBD2 identical over 12 bases. The V gene's germline CDR1 is SEHNR and CDR2 FQNEAQ (reference sequence). Germline trimming cut 5 bases from V and 3 bases from J; bases unmatched to any gene: 5. The length of the CDR3 is 15 residues. The CDR3 here is CASSKGLAGNYEQYF. The CDR3 DNA reads TGTGCCAGCAGCAAAGGACTAGCGGGAAACTACGAGCAGTACTTC.